The TCR beta chain under discussion was sequenced for a study of OX40 agonist ivuxolimab in advanced cancers. Study in general: People in dose escalation had one of these cancers: hepatocellular carcinoma, melanoma, renal cell or head and neck cancer. Cohort: roughly 80% men, mean age about 62, aged about 23 to 80.

This clone was observed a handful of times. V lost 8 bases and J 4 bases, leaving 9 bases between the germline ends. The CDR3 is 12 residues long. CDR1 and CDR2 (germline): WSHSY, SAAADI. The method was immunoSEQ multiplex PCR; TCRdb's version includes in-frame clones alone and lacks a portion of them. The sample shows about 40,000 clones, 70% to 90% of them seen only once. The input for sequencing was CD4+ or CD8+ T cells sorted from blood, taken in a trial of the OX40 agonist ivuxolimab. This sequence was found in an adult with an advanced solid tumor such as melanoma, head and neck, liver or kidney cancer. The J gene is TRBJ1-5, the V gene TRBV10-2; a possible D gene is TRBD1 (5 bases). The CDR3 coding sequence is TGCGCCAGCCTGCAGGGAAATCAGCCCCAGCATTTT. Its protein is CASLQGNQPQHF.